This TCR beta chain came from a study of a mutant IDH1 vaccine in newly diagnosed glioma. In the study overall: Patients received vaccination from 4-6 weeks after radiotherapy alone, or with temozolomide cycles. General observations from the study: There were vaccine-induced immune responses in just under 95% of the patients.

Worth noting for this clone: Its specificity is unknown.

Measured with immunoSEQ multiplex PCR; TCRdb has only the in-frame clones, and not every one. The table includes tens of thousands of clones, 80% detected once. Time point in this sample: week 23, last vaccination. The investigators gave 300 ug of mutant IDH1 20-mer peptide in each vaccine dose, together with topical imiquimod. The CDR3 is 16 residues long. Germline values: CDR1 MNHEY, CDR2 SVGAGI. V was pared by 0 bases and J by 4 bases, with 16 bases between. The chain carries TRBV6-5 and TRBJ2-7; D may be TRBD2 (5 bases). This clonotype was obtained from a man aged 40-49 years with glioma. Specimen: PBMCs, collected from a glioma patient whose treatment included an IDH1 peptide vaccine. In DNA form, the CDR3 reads TGTGCCAGCAGTTACTCGCCTGAGGACTTTTCGTACGAGCAGTACTTC. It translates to CASSYSPEDFSYEQYF.